This record covers a single T cell receptor (beta chain). Libraries were prepared by immunoSEQ multiplex PCR; TCRdb keeps only in-frame clonotypes and omits some of them. The repertoire holds over 110,000 clones, with roughly 88% as singletons. This sample was taken from a study of blood T cell repertoires in COVID-19. The CDR3 has 14 residues. The V end lost 6 bases, the J end lost 5 bases, and 14 bases lay between the germline ends. Germline-derived CDR1 and CDR2 are MNHEY and SVGAGI. V is TRBV6-5 and J is TRBJ1-5; D is undetermined. Sequencing used peripheral blood. The sequence came from a human donor in a cohort sampled during active COVID-19. The CDR3 is CASRPYGGYQPQHF. CDR3 nucleotide sequence: TGTGCCAGCAGACCATACGGAGGGTATCAGCCCCAGCATTTT.